This entry lists 24 T cell receptor beta chains sequenced from one sample in a study of T-cell memory formation after mild COVID-19. TCRdb reanalysed the 5' RACE reads using MiXCR and keeps one entry per CDR3 protein. The data show roughly 620,000 distinct CDR3 sequences, roughly 17% seen once. Input material: PBMCs or a T cell subset sorted from them (not recorded which). These receptors all stem from an adult woman who had mild COVID-19 (a few samples of this study predate the infection). Cell type and time point are not known.

The sample holds a few counts of this clonotype. The rearrangement links TRBV7-2 to TRBJ2-7, with 8 bases matching TRBD2. The CDR3 consists of 15 residues. Germline-derived CDR1 and CDR2 are SGHTA and FQGNSA. The ends lost 6 bases at V and 3 bases at J; junction bases unmatched: 10. CDR3 region: CASSPRAGDYYEQYF. The CDR3 region has the DNA TGTGCCAGCAGTCCTCGAGCGGGAGACTACTACGAGCAGTACTTC.

The rearrangement uses TRBV18 and TRBJ1-5; no clear D. The CDR3 contains 14 residues. Trimming stripped 4 bases from V and 9 bases from J, with 16 bases between. The germline gives CDR1 KGHSH, CDR2 LQKENI. CDR3 region: CASSLPAARGPQHF. The CDR3 coding sequence is TGTGCCAGCTCACTACCGGCGGCACGGGGGCCCCAGCATTTT.

This chain uses TRBV9 with TRBJ2-1; a possible D gene is TRBD2 (6 bases). Germline loops: CDR1 SGDLS, CDR2 YYNGEE. Trimming took 0 bases from V and 2 from J, leaving 12 bases between them. The CDR3 extends over 16 amino acids. CDR3 protein: CASSVEVSGPYNEQFF. Written as DNA, the CDR3 is TGTGCCAGCAGCGTAGAGGTTAGCGGACCCTACAATGAGCAGTTCTTC.

This clonotype has just a few counts. This chain joins TRBV30 and TRBJ2-1; D is unresolved. Germline CDR1 and CDR2: GTSNPN and SVGIG (reference sequence). This CDR3 region has 15 residues. Trimming removed 3 bases from V and 7 bases from J, with 19 bases in between. CDR3 region: CAWSSRMGSLNEQFF. The CDR3 DNA follows: TGTGCCTGGAGCTCTCGCATGGGTTCTCTGAATGAGCAGTTCTTC.

V gene TRBV25-1 combines with J gene TRBJ2-1; no reliable D call. Trimming cost V 2 bases and J 0 bases, with 8 bases left between them. Germline-derived CDR1 and CDR2 are MGHDK and SYGVNS. CDR3 length equals 15 residues. The CDR3 region is CASSEVVGSYNEQFF. Written as DNA, the CDR3 is TGTGCCAGCAGTGAAGTGGTAGGCTCCTACAATGAGCAGTTCTTC.

This clonotype showed up just a few times. The V and J genes are TRBV3-1 and TRBJ2-7; D is unclear. V gave up 4 bases and J gave up 3 bases, with 7 bases separating them. The CDR3 extends over 12 amino acids. Germline lookup yields CDR1 LGHDT and CDR2 YNNKEL (reference sequence). DNA of the CDR3: TGTGCCAGCAGCCTTTCCTACTACGAGCAGTACTTC. Protein sequence: CASSLSYYEQYF.

This clonotype was seen only a few times. The gene calls are TRBV12-3 or TRBV12-4 and TRBJ2-5; 8 bases map to TRBD1. This CDR3 comprises 15 residues. The V segment lost 3 bases and the J segment 6 bases; nucleotides outside the gene matches: 9. Written as DNA, the CDR3 is TGTGCCAGCAGTTTCGGACAGGGCCTTAGGAAGACCCAGTACTTC. Translated: CASSFGQGLRKTQYF.

The V call is TRBV27, the J call TRBJ2-3, with 14 nucleotides matching TRBD2. This CDR3 has 18 residues. The germline CDR1 and CDR2 sequences are MNHEY and SMNVEV (reference sequence). J gave up 2 bases and V 3 bases, and 7 bases lay outside the gene matches. The CDR3 region is CASSFSGLAGDSTDTQYF. CDR3 nucleotides: TGTGCCAGCAGTTTTTCGGGACTAGCGGGAGATTCCACAGATACGCAGTATTTT.

J is TRBJ2-1 and V is TRBV6-6; D unclear. The V gene lost 4 bases and the J gene lost 8 bases, with 12 bases spanning the gap. CDR3 length equals 13 residues. Germline assignment: CDR1 MNHNY and CDR2 SVGAGI (reference sequence). CDR3 DNA: TGTGCCAGCAGTTCCCTCGTTCGGGATGAGCAGTTCTTC. Protein product: CASSSLVRDEQFF.

The sample holds a few counts of this clonotype. The chain joins TRBV14 to TRBJ1-6; D not resolved. The germline V and J ends were trimmed by 0 bases and 7 bases, with 13 bases remaining between them. The germline V gene encodes CDR1 SGHDN and CDR2 FVKESK. The CDR3 contains 16 residues. The CDR3 DNA follows: TGTGCCAGCAGCCAAGATGAAACCGGGGTCAATTCACCCCTCCACTTT. Protein product: CASSQDETGVNSPLHF.

The V gene is TRBV29-1, the J gene TRBJ2-3; D is ambiguous. The CDR3 covers 12 residues. V gave up 0 bases and J gave up 11 bases, with 12 bases separating them. Looked up from germline, CDR1 is SQVTM and CDR2 is ANQGSEA. This chain's CDR3 is CSVEDLLNGQYF. The CDR3 region has the DNA TGCAGCGTTGAAGATCTGCTGAACGGGCAGTATTTT.

This clonotype has more than one count but fewer than ten. This sequence joins TRBV6-1 and TRBJ1-1; tentative D call: TRBD1 (5 bases). Germline assignment: CDR1 MNHNS and CDR2 SASEGT. V shed 5 bases and J shed 4 bases, with 14 bases lying between them. This CDR3 comprises 14 residues. The CDR3: CASSRDPLGTEAFF. The CDR3 coding sequence is TGTGCCAGCAGTCGGGACCCTTTAGGCACTGAAGCTTTCTTT.

This clonotype was counted only a few times. The chain uses TRBV7-2 and TRBJ2-2, with 8 bases matching TRBD2. Germline V gene data show CDR1 as SGHTA and CDR2 as FQGNSA. This CDR3 has 16 residues. V was clipped by 5 bases and J by 4 bases; unmatched bases: 9. The CDR3 here is CASSRTGTRTTGELFF. DNA for the CDR3: TGTGCCAGCAGCCGAACCGGGACTAGAACCACCGGGGAGCTGTTTTTT. Drawing the rest from reference TRBV7-2 and TRBJ2-2, the complete variable domain is GAGVSQSPSNKVTEKGKDVELRCDPISGHTALYWYRQSLGQGLEFLIYFQGNSAPDKSGLPSDRFSAERTGGSVSTLTIQRTQQEDSAVYLCASSRTGTRTTGELFFGEGSRLTVL.

This clonotype is labeled medium-sized (0.01 to 0.1%). The rearrangement links TRBV7-9 to TRBJ2-3, with D hard to call. CDR3 length: 12 residues. Germline lookup yields CDR1 SEHNR and CDR2 FQNEAQ (reference sequence). Trimming shortened V by 6 bases and J by 4 bases, and 8 bases separated the two germline ends. CDR3 nucleotides: TGTGCCAGCAGTTTTACACCAGATACGCAGTATTTT. It encodes CASSFTPDTQYF.

This chain uses TRBV5-1 with TRBJ2-3; D may be TRBD2 (5 bases). V lost 2 bases and J 1 base, leaving 11 bases between the germline ends. The germline V gene encodes CDR1 SGHRS and CDR2 YFSETQ. This CDR3 is built from 15 residues. CDR3: CASSFSQRGTDTQYF. CDR3 sequence (DNA): TGCGCCAGCAGCTTTTCGCAGAGGGGCACAGATACGCAGTATTTT.

DNA for the CDR3: TGTGCCAGCAGTGACTCAACTAGCGGAGACTACAATGAGCAGTTCTTC. Amino acid sequence: CASSDSTSGDYNEQFF. The chain is built from TRBV6-4 and TRBJ2-1; TRBD2 aligns across 8 bases. CDR1 and CDR2 (germline): MRHNA, SNTAGT. CDR3 size: 16 residues. V shed 0 bases and J 3 bases; nucleotides not matched to a gene: 4.

The chain carries TRBV6-2 or TRBV6-3 and TRBJ2-5, with D maybe TRBD2 (5 bases). Germline CDR1 is MNHEY and CDR2 is SVGEGT. The V and J ends lost 4 bases and 5 bases respectively, with 8 bases between them. This CDR3 spans 12 amino acids. CDR3 nucleotides: TGTGCCAGCAGTTTCACGGGGGAGACCCAGTACTTC. As protein: CASSFTGETQYF.

This clonotype occurred many times. The J gene is TRBJ2-1, the V gene TRBV7-9; the match to TRBD2 covers 11 bases. Per the germline V gene, CDR1 is SEHNR and CDR2 is FQNEAQ (reference sequence). The CDR3 length is 16 residues. V dropped 5 bases and J dropped 7; count of bases not matched to a gene: 10. The CDR3: CASSLVLAGGRNEQFF. DNA for the CDR3: TGTGCCAGCAGCCTGGTCCTAGCGGGGGGAAGGAATGAGCAGTTCTTC. Combining the CDR3 with reference TRBV7-9 and TRBJ2-1 gives the whole variable domain DTGVSQNPRHKITKRGQNVTFRCDPISEHNRLYWYRQTLGQGPEFLTYFQNEAQLEKSRLLSDRFSAERPKGSFSTLEIQRTEQGDSAMYLCASSLVLAGGRNEQFFGPGTRLTVL.

This clonotype was counted ten times or more. This sequence joins TRBV7-6 and TRBJ1-6, with D possibly TRBD1 on 6 matching bases. The CDR3 totals 21 residues. Germline CDR1 reads SGHVS; CDR2 reads FNYEAQ. V gave up 3 bases and J gave up 0 bases, with 24 bases separating them. The CDR3 DNA reads TGTGCCAGCAGCTTGTGGGAGGGGGGGAAGACTTCTAGCTCCTATAATTCACCCCTCCACTTT. It translates to CASSLWEGGKTSSSYNSPLHF.

This clonotype has only a few counts. The chain links TRBV14 to TRBJ2-4; D gene ambiguous. Germline-derived CDR1 and CDR2 are SGHDN and FVKESK. This CDR3 is 16 amino acids long. Trimming left V 1 base short and J 0 bases short, with 10 bases between. The CDR3 sequence: CASSQGTLRAKNIQYF. DNA for the CDR3: TGTGCCAGCAGCCAAGGTACACTTCGAGCCAAAAACATTCAGTACTTC.

This clonotype was found a few times. J is TRBJ1-2 and V is TRBV29-1, with D possibly TRBD1 on 5 matching bases. The germline V and J ends were trimmed by 7 bases and 4 bases, with 16 bases remaining between them. Germline V gene lookup returns CDR1 SQVTM and CDR2 ANQGSEA. This CDR3 contains 13 residues. The CDR3 region is CSALRGDRYGYTF. The CDR3 DNA follows: TGCAGCGCCCTCCGGGGGGATCGCTATGGCTACACCTTC.

The gene calls are TRBV6-6 and TRBJ2-3; D is undetermined. The V gene's germline CDR1 is MNHNY and CDR2 SVGAGI (reference sequence). This CDR3 has 14 residues. The ends were cut back, 2 bases at V and 0 bases at J, with 6 bases in the middle. CDR3 in DNA: TGTGCCAGCAGTTACGGCCAAAGCACAGATACGCAGTATTTT. It yields the protein CASSYGQSTDTQYF.

The chain joins TRBV29-1 to TRBJ2-4; D may be TRBD2 (6 bases). Germline CDR1 is SQVTM and CDR2 is ANQGSEA. V lost 4 bases, J lost 5 bases, and 12 bases lay in between. CDR3 length: 13 residues. DNA of the CDR3: TGCAGCGTTGCAGGGAGGCTCGAAAACATTCAGTACTTC. Amino acids: CSVAGRLENIQYF.

CDR3 residues: CASSEALGYEQYF. The CDR3 DNA sequence: TGCGCCAGCAGCGAAGCCCTTGGTTACGAGCAGTACTTC. The chain employs TRBV4-3 and TRBJ2-7; no reliable D call. CDR1 LGHNA and CDR2 YSLEER come from the germline V gene. This CDR3 comprises 13 residues. V was clipped by 5 bases and J by 4 bases, with 12 bases between them.